The rows below give T cell receptor beta chains drawn from one sample of a study of blood T cell repertoires in COVID-19. Produced via immunoSEQ multiplex PCR; TCRdb's table is partial and in-frame only. The data contain roughly 200,000 clones, 80% of them singletons. Material: peripheral blood. The receptors come from a man aged 60-69 years with acute or convalescent COVID-19. Each CDR3 is given with its conserved first and last residue. The D gene is left open where the match is weak. Clone size is stated in some rows and not others, as once, few, many or a class when expanded.

DNA: TGTGCCAGCAGCGTCGGACAGGGGGAAGGGAATTCACCCCTCCACTTT; CDR3: CASSVGQGEGNSPLHF; V: TRBV9; size: -; J: TRBJ1-6; D: TRBD1
DNA: TGTGCCAGCAGCCAAGGGGGACAGGGGGCGACTAATGAAAAACTGTTTTTT; CDR3: CASSQGGQGATNEKLFF; V: TRBV4-2; size: -; J: TRBJ1-4; D: TRBD1
DNA: TGTGCCAGCAGGACACAGGGGGCTGTGTACGAGCAGTACTTC; CDR3: CASRTQGAVYEQYF; V: TRBV6-5; size: -; J: TRBJ2-7; D: TRBD1
DNA: TGTGCCAGCAGCTTGGCAGGGGAAACTGAAGCTTTCTTT; CDR3: CASSLAGETEAFF; V: TRBV5-6; size: -; J: TRBJ1-1; D: -
DNA: TGTGCCATCAGTGAGTCCCTCCGCGATCGGACAGGGGGGAAGCCCCAGCATTTT; CDR3: CAISESLRDRTGGKPQHF; V: TRBV10-3; size: -; J: TRBJ1-5; D: TRBD1
DNA: TGTGCCAGCTCACCACAGGGAGGTCTGAACACTGAAGCTTTCTTT; CDR3: CASSPQGGLNTEAFF; V: TRBV18; size: -; J: TRBJ1-1; D: -
DNA: TGTGCCAGTACTCAGACAGGACTTCTCGGAAACACCATATATTTT; CDR3: CASTQTGLLGNTIYF; V: TRBV19; size: -; J: TRBJ1-3; D: -
DNA: TGTGCCAGCAGCTTAGCGGATGGCAGGGGGCAGGGTGGCTACACCTTC; CDR3: CASSLADGRGQGGYTF; V: TRBV7-9; size: -; J: TRBJ1-2; D: TRBD1
DNA: TGCAGTGCTAGTACAGGGGGGGACACTGAAGCTTTCTTT; CDR3: CSASTGGDTEAFF; V: TRBV20-1; size: -; J: TRBJ1-1; D: TRBD1
DNA: TGTGCCACCAGCAGAGAAGGGGCAGGCACCGGAAACACCATATATTTT; CDR3: CATSREGAGTGNTIYF; V: TRBV15; size: -; J: TRBJ1-3; D: -
DNA: TGTGCCAGCAGCTTATGGGCACCGCCGGAGCAGTTCTTC; CDR3: CASSLWAPPEQFF; V: TRBV11-2; size: few; J: TRBJ2-1; D: -
DNA: TGTGCCAGCAGCCGGGACAGTGGAAACACCATATATTTT; CDR3: CASSRDSGNTIYF; V: TRBV25-1; size: -; J: TRBJ1-3; D: TRBD1
DNA: TGTGCCAGCAGTCGGCTAGCGGGTTACAATGAGCAGTTCTTC; CDR3: CASSRLAGYNEQFF; V: TRBV2; size: few; J: TRBJ2-1; D: TRBD2